This is a list of T cell receptor beta chains from one sample in a study of shared clonotypes between healthy human individuals. The table came from immunoSEQ multiplex PCR; TCRdb's copy has only in-frame clones and leaves some out. The top ten hold around 1.7% of the sample, which has around 1.9 million clones, under 95% seen once. Sequencing was carried out using naive CD8+ T cells from PBMCs. These receptors were taken from a man younger than 35 in good health. Some clones in this sample may be carry-over from other donors' samples. CDR3s include the opening cysteine and the closing phenylalanine or tryptophan. The order of the fields is V gene, CDR3 length, J gene, clone size, D gene, CDR3 DNA, CDR3 protein. A D gene is named only where the DNA matches it firmly. Not all rows give a size; the values are once, few, many and, for expanded clones, a class.

>TRBV7-9|14|TRBJ2-7|NA|NA
TGTGCCAGCAGCCATCCCAGTGACTCCTACGAGCAGTACTTC
CASSHPSDSYEQYF
>TRBV11-3|15|TRBJ2-2|NA|NA
TGTGCCAGCAGCTCCAAGGGGGAGGGCCACGAGGAGCTGTTTTTT
CASSSKGEGHEELFF
>TRBV11-2|15|TRBJ2-7|NA|NA
TGTGCCAGCAGCTTTGGCGGGGATAGCTCCTACGAGCAGTACTTC
CASSFGGDSSYEQYF
>TRBV7-9|12|TRBJ2-2|NA|NA
TGTGCCAGCAACCCCGCGACCGGGGAGCTGTTTTTT
CASNPATGELFF
>TRBV27|17|TRBJ2-4|NA|NA
TGTGCCAGCAGTCCACTTGGGCGGATCCTAGCCAAAAACATTCAGTACTTC
CASSPLGRILAKNIQYF
>TRBV7-9|17|TRBJ2-2|once|TRBD1
TGTGCCAGCAGCTCGCCTTTGAGACAGGGCGACACCGGGGAGCTGTTTTTT
CASSSPLRQGDTGELFF
>TRBV9|17|TRBJ2-3|NA|NA
TGTGCCAGCAGCGTAAACCCCGTGGAGCGAATCACAGATACGCAGTATTTT
CASSVNPVERITDTQYF
>TRBV7-9|13|TRBJ1-2|NA|NA
TGTGCCAGCAGCTTAGCAGACGGCTATGGCTACACCTTC
CASSLADGYGYTF
>TRBV6-6|16|TRBJ2-7|NA|TRBD1
TGTGCCAGCAGTAACACTCCAACAGGGGCCCCCTACGAGCAGTACTTC
CASSNTPTGAPYEQYF
>TRBV7-2|17|TRBJ2-7|NA|NA
TGTGCCAGCCCAACCAACGAGGACCAGGGACGCTTCTACGAGCAGTACTTC
CASPTNEDQGRFYEQYF
>TRBV5-8|14|TRBJ1-5|NA|NA
TGTGCCAGTGTGCCTAGGAGGGGCAATCAGCCCCAGCATTTT
CASVPRRGNQPQHF
>TRBV25-1|15|TRBJ2-5|NA|NA
TGTGCCAGCAGTGAATTTGCAGGGGAGGGAGAGACCCAGTACTTC
CASSEFAGEGETQYF
>TRBV6-6|14|TRBJ2-7|NA|NA
TGTGCCAGCACCACCGGGCCGGGGAGCTACGAGCAGTACTTC
CASTTGPGSYEQYF
>TRBV30|13|TRBJ2-1|NA|NA
TGTGCCTGGAGTGTACTGCGGGGCGATGAGCAGTTCTTC
CAWSVLRGDEQFF
>TRBV29-1|18|TRBJ1-1|NA|NA
TGCAGCGTTGGAGGAGGGCTACCCACTGGGGGGCTGAACACTGAAGCTTTCTTT
CSVGGGLPTGGLNTEAFF
>TRBV7-2|15|TRBJ2-3|NA|NA
TGTGCCAGCAGCTTAACAGGTCCTAGCACAGATACGCAGTATTTT
CASSLTGPSTDTQYF
>TRBV27|13|TRBJ2-7|NA|NA
TGTGCCAGCAGTTTAGCAGATACCTACGAGCAGTACTTC
CASSLADTYEQYF
>TRBV2|16|TRBJ2-7|NA|TRBD2
TGTGCCAGCAGTGAAGCTGCAGCGGGAGGGACCTACGAGCAGTACTTC
CASSEAAAGGTYEQYF
>TRBV9|16|TRBJ2-3|NA|NA
TGTGCCAGCAGCGTAGGTGGGACGGGAGACACAGATACGCAGTATTTT
CASSVGGTGDTDTQYF
>TRBV27|14|TRBJ2-7|NA|TRBD2
TGTGCCAGCAGTACACTAGCGACCAACTACGAGCAGTACTTC
CASSTLATNYEQYF
>TRBV18|16|TRBJ2-3|NA|NA
TGTGCCAGCTCACCAAAGGACACTTTAGGCACAGATACGCAGTATTTT
CASSPKDTLGTDTQYF
>TRBV19|12|TRBJ2-1|NA|NA
TGTGCCAGTAGTGCCCTCGGGAATGAGCAGTTCTTC
CASSALGNEQFF
>TRBV27|16|TRBJ2-6|NA|NA
TGTGCCAGCAGTTTACGTTCCGGCTCTGGGGCCAACGTCCTGACTTTC
CASSLRSGSGANVLTF
>TRBV7-9|13|TRBJ2-7|NA|NA
TGTGCCAGCAGCTTTACCGACGGATACGAGCAGTACTTC
CASSFTDGYEQYF
>TRBV28|13|TRBJ1-2|NA|NA
TGTGCCAGCAGTTTATTCAGGGGCTATGGCTACACCTTC
CASSLFRGYGYTF
>TRBV27|13|TRBJ2-3|NA|NA
TGTGCCAGCTCCATCGGGCCTACAGATACGCAGTATTTT
CASSIGPTDTQYF
>TRBV10-3|14|TRBJ2-7|NA|TRBD2
TGTGCCATCAGTGAGGAGCGGGAGGGTTGGGAGCAGTACTTC
CAISEEREGWEQYF
>TRBV5-6|15|TRBJ1-2|NA|NA
TGTGCCAGCAGCTTAGGGGTGCAGGGGAACTATGGCTACACCTTC
CASSLGVQGNYGYTF
>TRBV9|15|TRBJ2-1|once|TRBD1
TGTGCCAGCAGCGTTGATGACAGGGCTTACAATGAGCAGTTCTTC
CASSVDDRAYNEQFF
>TRBV5-6|13|TRBJ2-5|NA|NA
TGTGCCAGCAGCCGGGGACCGTCGGGGACCCAGTACTTC
CASSRGPSGTQYF